The rows below give T cell receptor beta chains drawn from one sample of a study of cytomegalovirus exposure and HLA in healthy donors. Data came from immunoSEQ multiplex PCR; TCRdb stores just in-frame clones and leaves some out. The table lists roughly 100,000 clones, roughly 12% of them singletons. Input material: PBMCs. The receptors derive from a man aged 40-50 years in good health and CMV-seropositive. Each CDR3 is given with its conserved first and last residue. The D gene is left open where the match is weak. Some rows have no size entry. The others give once, few or many, or a class for an expanded clone.

CASRPQTGAYTF	TGTGCCAGCAGACCCCAGACAGGGGCCTACACCTTC	TRBJ1-2	TRBV6-5	TRBD1	few
CASSLSHRENTEAFF	TGTGCCAGCAGTTTATCGCACAGGGAGAACACTGAAGCTTTCTTT	TRBJ1-1	TRBV27	-	few
CASSYGTQGDTQYF	TGTGCCAGCAGCTACGGGACTCAGGGAGATACGCAGTATTTT	TRBJ2-3	TRBV7-9	-	few
CASSYGQGAGEQYF	TGTGCTAGCAGCTACGGACAGGGGGCCGGCGAGCAGTACTTC	TRBJ2-7	TRBV7-7	TRBD1	-
CASILAGGFSGNTIYF	TGTGCCAGCATCCTAGCGGGAGGGTTCTCTGGAAACACCATATATTTT	TRBJ1-3	TRBV7-9	-	few
CASSLGGSGNTIYF	TGTGCCAGCAGTTTGGGAGGGTCTGGAAACACCATATATTTT	TRBJ1-3	TRBV28	-	-
CAWSVPEGRQYEQYF	TGTGCCTGGAGTGTACCGGAGGGAAGACAATACGAGCAGTACTTC	TRBJ2-7	TRBV30	-	few
CASSLFGRSYEQYF	TGTGCCAGCAGCTTGTTCGGGAGATCCTACGAGCAGTACTTC	TRBJ2-7	TRBV5-6	-	-
CASGGPSGNNEQFF	TGCGCCAGCGGGGGGCCTAGCGGTAACAATGAGCAGTTCTTC	TRBJ2-1	TRBV5-1	-	-
CSAMNGAEAFF	TGCAGTGCTATGAACGGAGCTGAAGCTTTCTTT	TRBJ1-1	TRBV20-1	-	few
CRPGGIYGYTF	TGCAGACCAGGGGGGATCTATGGCTACACCTTC	TRBJ1-2	TRBV20-1	TRBD1	-
CASKPTRDSSYEQYF	TGCGCCAGTAAGCCCACTCGGGACAGTTCCTACGAGCAGTACTTC	TRBJ2-7	TRBV10-2	TRBD1	few
CASSQKNSGSIGNEQFF	TGCGCCAGCAGCCAAAAAAATAGCGGGAGTATTGGTAATGAGCAGTTCTTC	TRBJ2-1	TRBV4-1	TRBD2	once
CASSYRGEEAHEQFF	TGTGCCAGCAGCTACCGGGGGGAGGAAGCACATGAGCAGTTCTTC	TRBJ2-1	TRBV5-4	TRBD2	-
CASSPRTGGDTEAFF	TGTGCCAGCTCACCACGGACAGGGGGTGACACTGAAGCTTTCTTT	TRBJ1-1	TRBV18	TRBD1	-
CASSFSGQGDGYTF	TGTGCCAGCAGTTTCTCCGGCCAGGGGGATGGCTACACCTTC	TRBJ1-2	TRBV27	TRBD1	few
CASSLAGTGPYEQYF	TGTGCCAGCAGTCTCGCCGGGACAGGGCCATACGAGCAGTACTTC	TRBJ2-7	TRBV27	TRBD1	once
CASSSTGSGTEAFF	TGTGCCAGCAGCTCCACAGGGTCGGGCACTGAAGCTTTCTTT	TRBJ1-1	TRBV7-2	-	few
CASSLTGSTEAFF	TGTGCCAGCAGTTTGACAGGGAGCACTGAAGCTTTCTTT	TRBJ1-1	TRBV27	TRBD1	few
CASSYRGAGTGELFF	TGTGCCAGCAGCTACCGGGGGGCCGGCACCGGGGAGCTGTTTTTT	TRBJ2-2	TRBV11-2	-	-
CASSHINSGSSYEQYF	TGTGCCAGCAGTCATATAAATAGCGGGAGCTCCTACGAGCAGTACTTC	TRBJ2-7	TRBV2	TRBD2	-
CASSLVTSGPDTQYF	TGTGCCAGCAGTTTAGTGACTAGCGGGCCCGATACGCAGTATTTT	TRBJ2-3	TRBV28	TRBD2	few